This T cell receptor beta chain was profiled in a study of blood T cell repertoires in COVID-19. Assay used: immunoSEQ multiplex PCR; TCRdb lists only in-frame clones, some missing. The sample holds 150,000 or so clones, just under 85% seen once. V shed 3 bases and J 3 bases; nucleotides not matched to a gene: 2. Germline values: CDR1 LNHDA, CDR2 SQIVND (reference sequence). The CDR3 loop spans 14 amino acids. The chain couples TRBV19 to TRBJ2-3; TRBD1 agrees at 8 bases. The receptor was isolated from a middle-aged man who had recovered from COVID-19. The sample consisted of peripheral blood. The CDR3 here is CASSIGQGTDTQYF. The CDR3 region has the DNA TGTGCCAGTAGTATCGGACAGGGAACAGATACGCAGTATTTT.